The source of this T cell receptor beta chain is a study of blood T cells in healthy people across ages. In its sample, this clonotype was seen many times. Germline-derived CDR1 and CDR2 are LNHNV and YYDKDF (reference sequence). The CDR3 loop spans 17 amino acids. Trimming cost V 6 bases and J 7 bases, with 22 bases left between them. A J-beta primer mix and a sample-barcoded 5' primer were used in a second PCR of roughly 6 to 11 cycles. TCRdb called the 5' RACE reads again in MiXCR, with one record for every CDR3 protein. The table records about 290,000 distinct CDR3 sequences, roughly 26% of them present only once.

The sequencing sample was made of blood. The clonotype originates from a woman aged 70-85 years in good health. V and J are TRBV15 and TRBJ1-6, with D tentatively TRBD1 (6 bases). CDR3 loop: CATSWQGMGYKNSPLHF. CDR3 nucleotides: TGTGCCACCAGTTGGCAGGGGATGGGGTATAAGAATTCACCCCTCCACTTT.